This T cell receptor (beta chain) is drawn from a study of T-cell reconstitution after alpha-beta-depleted transplantation in children (dated by TCRdb to about 2016). In terms of the full investigation: Using TCR repertoire profiling, the study quantitatively followed how T-cell immune reconstitution unfolded in children after TCRalphabeta/CD19-depleted allogeneic hematopoietic cell transplantation. The full study reports these points: In some patients, the high TCRbeta diversity seen at day 60 was put down to recipient T cells and intrathymic progenitors that had survived conditioning. The apparently early recovery of alphabetaT-cell counts about two months after transplant reportedly depended on only several hundred rapidly expanded clones that came from non-depleted graft cells. The frequencies of hyperexpanded clones fell over the following months, and after one year, T-cell counts and TCRbeta diversity were mostly attributed to newly produced T cells.

The sample's treatment or condition label, in plain terms: allogeneic hematopoietic cell transplantation with graft depleted of TCRalphabeta T cells and CD19 B cells. The children who served as transplant recipients had been given grafts of TCRalphabeta/CD19-depleted allogeneic hematopoietic cells. This clonotype has only a few counts. The antigen it recognizes is unknown. No base quality information exists; no much larger clone differs at one position. According to the germline V gene, CDR1 reads LGHNA and CDR2 reads YSLEER. The CDR3 holds 13 amino acids from the cysteine to the phenylalanine. Kept here is only the CDR3 DNA, which spans 39 bases and is read in frame from base 1. V was cut back by 2 bases and J by 7 bases, leaving a gap of 9 bases between them. Libraries came from PCR. The sequencer was an Illumina HiSeq 2500. TCR library preparation used molecular barcoding, with unique molecular identifiers applied to normalize quantification of the TCRbeta repertoire. In TCRdb, the public reads were trimmed at Q25 with fastp and aligned with MiXCR, with productive beta chains retained. All rows with the same CDR3 protein become a single entry with the most common DNA and genes. The sample contains tens of thousands of distinct CDR3 sequences, around 40% of them found a single time. 98% of the sample lies in the top ten.

This sequence was found in a male patient aged 10-17 years who had a stem cell transplant for acute lymphoblastic leukemia, so the T cells may come from the graft donor. Sample: PBMCs, mostly from graft donor cells, taken 360 days after TCRalphabeta/CD19-depleted stem cell transplant. This receptor chain uses TRBV4-3 and TRBJ2-1, with TRBD2 as a weak D call on 7 bases. This receptor carries the CDR3 CASSQRGGNEQFF. At the DNA level, the sequence is TGCGCCAGCAGCCAAAGGGGGGGAAATGAGCAGTTCTTC.